The present TCR beta chain was sequenced within a study of OX40 agonist ivuxolimab in advanced cancers. The overall study: Patients were dosed intravenously with ivuxolimab at 0.01 to 10 mg/kg every 2 weeks. Prior checkpoint blockade (anti-PD-1, anti-PD-L1 or anti-CTLA-4) was permitted; around 37% had it.

V was trimmed by 2 bases and J by 7 bases, leaving 12 bases between them. There are 14 residues in the CDR3. Germline V gives CDR1 GTSNPN, CDR2 SVGIG (reference sequence). Patients with a history of autoimmune disease or on systemic immunosuppression were excluded. The data were produced by immunoSEQ multiplex PCR, yet TCRdb's version contains in-frame clones alone and is incomplete. The sample includes some 94,000 clones, 90% to 97% of them seen just once. Findings and caveats of the study: Low clonal expansion, among the lowest seen, marked partial responders at 0.1-3.0 mg/kg.

In regard to this clone: The antigen remains undetermined.

The chain joins TRBV30 to TRBJ1-6; D remains ambiguous. Sample: CD4+ or CD8+ T cells sorted from blood, taken in a trial of the OX40 agonist ivuxolimab. The sequence was obtained from an adult with an advanced solid tumor such as melanoma, head and neck, liver or kidney cancer. The CDR3 region has the DNA TGTGCCTGGAGTCCTGGGTACGGCAATTCACCCCTCCACTTT. This gives the protein CAWSPGYGNSPLHF. Full variable domain (rest looked up from reference TRBV30 and TRBJ1-6): SQTIHQWPATLVQPVGSPLSLECTVEGTSNPNLYWYRQAAGRGLQLLFYSVGIGQISSEVPQNLSASRPQDRQFILSSKKLLLSDSGFYLCAWSPGYGNSPLHFGNGTRLTVT.